This T cell receptor beta chain was retrieved from a study of blood T cell repertoires in COVID-19. In the study overall: Whether acute or convalescent, the COVID-19 samples came from the United States, Italy and Spain.

The trim removed 6 bases at V and 10 bases at J, leaving 13 bases unmatched. In germline, CDR1 is MDHEN, CDR2 SYDVKM. The CDR3 consists of 14 residues. This table comes from immunoSEQ multiplex PCR, and its TCRdb copy is limited to in-frame clones, with some not included. The repertoire holds over 100,000 clones, about 89% seen once, with less than 6.5% in the top ten. This sequence joins TRBV28 and TRBJ1-1, with 8 bases matching TRBD1. The sequencing input was peripheral blood. This receptor was taken from a human donor in a cohort sampled during active COVID-19. The DNA for the CDR3 is TGTGCCAGCAGCCCCGAGGGCCAGGGGGCTAGAGCTTTCTTT. It translates to CASSPEGQGARAFF.